The source of this T cell receptor (beta chain) is a study of T-cell memory formation after mild COVID-19. With V trimmed by 5 bases and J by 4 bases, 2 bases remained unmatched. The CDR3 is 12 residues long. CDR1 is DFQATT, CDR2 SNEGSKA, per germline (reference sequence). From the 5' RACE reads, TCRdb called clonotypes with MiXCR, one entry per CDR3 protein. This table holds 200,000 to 300,000 distinct CDR3 sequences, approximately 15% found once. This clonotype was obtained from a man between 18 and 29 years old who had mild COVID-19 (a few samples of this study predate the infection). Cell type and time point are not known. Sequencing was performed on PBMCs or a T cell subset sorted from them (not recorded which). This chain connects TRBV20-1 to TRBJ1-2, with 9 bases matching TRBD1. As DNA, the CDR3 is TGCAGTGCTCCGGACAGGGGCTATGGCTACACCTTC. It encodes CSAPDRGYGYTF.